The 4 T cell receptor beta chains in this list originate from one sample, sequenced in a study of shared clonotypes between healthy human individuals. Using immunoSEQ multiplex PCR, the repertoire was profiled, and TCRdb retains in-frame clones only, with some absent. The sample lists about 1,500,000 clones, around 97% seen once, with approximately 1.2% in the top ten. Material: naive CD4+ T cells sorted from blood. Indicated subset: CD45RA+ positively selected. These receptors were collected from a man aged 25-45 years in good health.

The rearrangement joins TRBV7-9 to TRBJ2-7; D may be TRBD2 (6 bases). The germline V gene has CDR1 SEHNR and CDR2 FQNEAQ (reference sequence). The V end lost 5 bases, the J end lost 4 bases, and 18 bases lay between the germline ends. This CDR3 spans 15 amino acids. For the CDR3, the DNA is TGTGCCAGCAGCCCCTTCGGAACTAGCAGGTACGAGCAGTACTTC. Translating gives CASSPFGTSRYEQYF.

The chain joins TRBV10-3 to TRBJ2-5, with a tentative D call TRBD2 (5 bases). CDR1 and CDR2 from the germline V gene are ENHRY and SYGVKD. The CDR3 loop spans 16 amino acids. V was clipped by 1 base and J by 2 bases, with 14 bases between them. CDR3 sequence: CAISEWGVAEQETQYF. CDR3 coding DNA: TGTGCCATCAGTGAGTGGGGAGTGGCAGAGCAAGAGACCCAGTACTTC.

This clone has just one count. The gene calls are TRBV7-4 and TRBJ2-3; D is unresolved. There are 14 residues in the CDR3. V lost 3 bases and J 2 bases, leaving 9 bases between the germline ends. Germline V lookup: CDR1 SGHVT, CDR2 SQSDAQ. CDR3 DNA sequence: TGTGCCAGCAGCTTGGGCAGTTACACAGATACGCAGTATTTT. Encoded protein: CASSLGSYTDTQYF.

CDR3 residues: CASSPRTDVGGELFF. Written as DNA, the CDR3 is TGTGCCAGCAGCCCAAGGACCGACGTAGGTGGGGAGCTGTTTTTT. The V call is TRBV6-6, the J call TRBJ2-2, with D hard to call. The CDR3 runs 15 residues. The germline V gene has CDR1 MNHNY and CDR2 SVGAGI (reference sequence). Between the trimmed V and J ends, which lost 6 bases and 8 bases, there was a span of 19 bases.